This T cell receptor beta chain came from a study of blood T cell repertoires in COVID-19. Study-wide background: COVID-19 samples, acute and convalescent, were from the United States, Italy and Spain. PBMCs, B-cell-depleted T cells, or T cells were the source of the cDNA or gDNA that made up the material.

Per the authors' pipeline: The authors estimated nucleated cell counts from reference gene primer amplification. TCRdb's copy holds only in-frame clones and misses some; the assay was immunoSEQ multiplex PCR. The V and J calls and the clone size are those of that table, but D and trimming were determined from the DNA. The sample includes about 170,000 clones, more than 75% seen only once; the top ten take approximately 2.1%. Germline CDR1 reads MNHNY; CDR2 reads SVGAGI (reference sequence). V shed 6 bases and J 0 bases; nucleotides not matched to a gene: 4. The CDR3 spans 14 residues. The sequence was obtained from a man aged 50 or older who had recovered from COVID-19. Sequenced sample: peripheral blood. The V and J genes are TRBV6-6 and TRBJ2-7; 8 nucleotides line up with TRBD1. The CDR3 nucleotides read TGTGCCAGCAGGACAGGGGAGAACTCCTACGAGCAGTACTTC. Translation gives CASRTGENSYEQYF.